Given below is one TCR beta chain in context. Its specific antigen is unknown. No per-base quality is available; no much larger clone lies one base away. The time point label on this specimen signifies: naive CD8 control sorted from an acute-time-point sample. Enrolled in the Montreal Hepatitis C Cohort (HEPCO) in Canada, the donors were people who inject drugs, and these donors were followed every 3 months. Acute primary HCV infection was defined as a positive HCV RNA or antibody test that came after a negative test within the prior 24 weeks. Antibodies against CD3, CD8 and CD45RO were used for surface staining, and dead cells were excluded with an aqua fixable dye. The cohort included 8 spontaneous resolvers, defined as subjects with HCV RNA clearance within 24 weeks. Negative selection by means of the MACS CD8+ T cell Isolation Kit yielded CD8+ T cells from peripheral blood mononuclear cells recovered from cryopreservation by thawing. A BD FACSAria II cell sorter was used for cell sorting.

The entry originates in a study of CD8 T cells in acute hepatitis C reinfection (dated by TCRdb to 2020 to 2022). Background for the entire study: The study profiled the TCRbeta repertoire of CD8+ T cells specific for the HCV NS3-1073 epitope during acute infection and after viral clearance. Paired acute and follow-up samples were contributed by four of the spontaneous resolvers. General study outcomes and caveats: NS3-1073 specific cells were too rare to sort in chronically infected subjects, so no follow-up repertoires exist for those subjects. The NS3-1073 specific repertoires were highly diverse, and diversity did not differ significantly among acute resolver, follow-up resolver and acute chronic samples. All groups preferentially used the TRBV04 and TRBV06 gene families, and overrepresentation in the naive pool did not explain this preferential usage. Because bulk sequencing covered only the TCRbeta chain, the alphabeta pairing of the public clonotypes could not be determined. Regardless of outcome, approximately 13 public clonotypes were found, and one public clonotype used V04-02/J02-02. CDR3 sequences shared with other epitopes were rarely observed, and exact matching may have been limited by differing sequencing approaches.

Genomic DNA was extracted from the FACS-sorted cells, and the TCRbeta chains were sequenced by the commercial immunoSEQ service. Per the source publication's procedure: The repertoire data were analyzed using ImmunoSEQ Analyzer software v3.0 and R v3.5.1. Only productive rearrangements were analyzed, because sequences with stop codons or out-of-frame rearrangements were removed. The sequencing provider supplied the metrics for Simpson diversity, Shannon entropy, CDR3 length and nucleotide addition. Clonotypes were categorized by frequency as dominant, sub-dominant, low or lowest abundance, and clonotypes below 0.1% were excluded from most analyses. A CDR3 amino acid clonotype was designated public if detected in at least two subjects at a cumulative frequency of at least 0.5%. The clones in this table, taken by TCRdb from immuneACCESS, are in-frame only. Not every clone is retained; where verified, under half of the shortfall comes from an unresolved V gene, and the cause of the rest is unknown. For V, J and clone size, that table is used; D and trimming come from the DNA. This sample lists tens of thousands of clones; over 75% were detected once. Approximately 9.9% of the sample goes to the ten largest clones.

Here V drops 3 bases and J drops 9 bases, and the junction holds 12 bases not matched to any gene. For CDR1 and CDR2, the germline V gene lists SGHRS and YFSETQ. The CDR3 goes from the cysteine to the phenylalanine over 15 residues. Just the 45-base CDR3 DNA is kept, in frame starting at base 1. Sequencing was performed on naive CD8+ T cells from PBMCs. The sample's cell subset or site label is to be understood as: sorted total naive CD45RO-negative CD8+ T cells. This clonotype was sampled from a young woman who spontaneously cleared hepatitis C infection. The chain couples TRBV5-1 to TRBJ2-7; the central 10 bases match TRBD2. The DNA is TGCGCCAGCAGCTCGGAAGCGGGAGGGCCCGGCGTGCAGTACTTC. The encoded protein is CASSSEAGGPGVQYF.